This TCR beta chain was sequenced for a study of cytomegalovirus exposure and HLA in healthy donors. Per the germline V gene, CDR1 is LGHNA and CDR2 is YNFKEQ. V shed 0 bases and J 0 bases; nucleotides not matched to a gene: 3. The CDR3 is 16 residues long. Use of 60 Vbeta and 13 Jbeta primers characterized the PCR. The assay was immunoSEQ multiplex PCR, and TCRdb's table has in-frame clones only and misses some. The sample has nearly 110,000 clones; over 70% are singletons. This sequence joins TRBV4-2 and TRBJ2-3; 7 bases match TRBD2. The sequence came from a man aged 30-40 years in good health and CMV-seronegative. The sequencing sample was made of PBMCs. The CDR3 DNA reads TGTGCCAGCAGCCAAGAACGAGCGGGGAGCACAGATACGCAGTATTTT. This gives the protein CASSQERAGSTDTQYF.